Listed here is a single T cell receptor (beta chain). The data were obtained in a study of blood T cell repertoires in COVID-19. Study at large: In each case, the material was cDNA or gDNA derived from T cells, B-cell-depleted T cells, or PBMCs.

V was clipped by 5 bases and J by 1 base, with 12 bases between them. This CDR3 has 15 amino acids. Germline V gene sequence: CDR1 SEHNR, CDR2 FQNEAQ (reference sequence). Original processing methods: Reference gene primer amplification gave estimated nucleated cell counts. Using immunoSEQ multiplex PCR, the repertoire was profiled, and TCRdb retains in-frame clones only, with some absent. Clone size and the V and J calls come from that table; the DNA yielded D and trimming. This sample yields about 250,000 clones, of which 89% are seen a single time; 4.6% belongs to the top ten. Sequencing was carried out using peripheral blood. The rearrangement joins TRBV7-9 to TRBJ1-5; D remains unclear. The TCR originated in a middle-aged woman who had recovered from COVID-19. CDR3 sequence: CASSQGPGSNQPQHF. Here the CDR3 DNA reads TGTGCCAGCAGCCAAGGTCCGGGAAGCAATCAGCCCCAGCATTTT. The whole variable domain, remainder taken from reference TRBV7-9 and TRBJ1-5, is DTGVSQNPRHKITKRGQNVTFRCDPISEHNRLYWYRQTLGQGPEFLTYFQNEAQLEKSRLLSDRFSAERPKGSFSTLEIQRTEQGDSAMYLCASSQGPGSNQPQHFGDGTRLSIL.